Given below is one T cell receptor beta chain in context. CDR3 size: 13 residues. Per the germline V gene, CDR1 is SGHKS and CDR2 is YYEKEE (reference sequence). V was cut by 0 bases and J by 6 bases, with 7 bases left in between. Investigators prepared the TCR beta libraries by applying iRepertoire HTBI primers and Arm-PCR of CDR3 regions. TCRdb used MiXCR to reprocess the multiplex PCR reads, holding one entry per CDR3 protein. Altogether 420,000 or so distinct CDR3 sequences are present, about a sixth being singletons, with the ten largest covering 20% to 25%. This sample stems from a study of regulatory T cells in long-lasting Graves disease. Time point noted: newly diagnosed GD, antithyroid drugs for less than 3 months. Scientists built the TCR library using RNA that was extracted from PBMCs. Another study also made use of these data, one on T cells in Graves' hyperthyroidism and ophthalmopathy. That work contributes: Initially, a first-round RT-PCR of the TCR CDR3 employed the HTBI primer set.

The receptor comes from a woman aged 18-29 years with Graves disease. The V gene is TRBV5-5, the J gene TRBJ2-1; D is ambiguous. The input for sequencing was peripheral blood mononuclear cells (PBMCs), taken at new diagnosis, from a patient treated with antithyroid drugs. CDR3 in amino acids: CASSLAGFNEQFF. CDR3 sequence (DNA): TGTGCCAGCAGCTTGGCTGGGTTCAATGAGCAGTTCTTC. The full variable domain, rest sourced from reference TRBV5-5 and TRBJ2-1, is DAGVTQSPTHLIKTRGQQVTLRCSPISGHKSVSWYQQVLGQGPQFIFQYYEKEERGRGNFPDRFSARQFPNYSSELNVNALLLGDSALYLCASSLAGFNEQFFGPGTRLTVL.